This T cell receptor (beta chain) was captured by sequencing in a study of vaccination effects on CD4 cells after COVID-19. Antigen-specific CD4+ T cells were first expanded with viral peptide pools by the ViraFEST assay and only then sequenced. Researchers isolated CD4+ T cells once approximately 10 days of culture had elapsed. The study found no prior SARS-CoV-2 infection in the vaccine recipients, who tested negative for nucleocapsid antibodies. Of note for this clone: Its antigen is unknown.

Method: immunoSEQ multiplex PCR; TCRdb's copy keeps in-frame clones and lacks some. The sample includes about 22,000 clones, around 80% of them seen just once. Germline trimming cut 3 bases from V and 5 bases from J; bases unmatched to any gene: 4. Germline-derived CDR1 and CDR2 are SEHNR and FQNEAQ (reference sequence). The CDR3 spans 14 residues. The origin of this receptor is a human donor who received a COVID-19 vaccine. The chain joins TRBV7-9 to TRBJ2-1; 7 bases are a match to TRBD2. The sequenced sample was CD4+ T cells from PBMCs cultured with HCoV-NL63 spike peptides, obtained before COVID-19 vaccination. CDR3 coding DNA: TGTGCCAGCAGCTTTGGGACTACCCACAATGAGCAGTTCTTC. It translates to CASSFGTTHNEQFF.